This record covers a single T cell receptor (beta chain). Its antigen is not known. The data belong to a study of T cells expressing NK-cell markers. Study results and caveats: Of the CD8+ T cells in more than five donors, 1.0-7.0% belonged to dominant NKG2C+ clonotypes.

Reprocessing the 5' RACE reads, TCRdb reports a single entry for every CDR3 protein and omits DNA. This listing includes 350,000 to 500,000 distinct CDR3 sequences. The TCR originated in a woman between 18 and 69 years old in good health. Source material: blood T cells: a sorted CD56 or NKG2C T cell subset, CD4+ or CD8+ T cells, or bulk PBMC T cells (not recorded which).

CDR3 loop: CASSPVLSGGNQPQHF. The V and J genes are TRBV6-1 and TRBJ1-5; TCRdb's D gene call, TRBD1, goes unchecked for lack of DNA. Germline CDR1 is MNHNS and CDR2 is SASEGT. CDR3 length equals 16 residues.